Reported below is one T cell receptor (beta chain). Antigen unknown. Germline lookup yields CDR1 MNHEY and CDR2 SMNVEV (reference sequence). The V gene lost 7 bases and the J gene lost 5 bases, with 20 bases spanning the gap. The CDR3 runs 16 residues. TCRdb reanalysed the reads using MiXCR and keeps one entry per CDR3 protein. The sample yields some 920,000 distinct CDR3 sequences, roughly 30% seen once. The source of the sample is a study of T cell repertoires in cytomegalovirus infection. About the study: Recently identified HLA-C-restricted CMV epitopes were among the peptides used. Indicated by public TCR beta signatures were CMV infection and matching HLA type. General observations from the study: Predominance within the ex vivo response was attributable to HLA-C-restricted CMV-specific TCR beta clonotypes. The cumulative frequency of public TCR beta families distinguished individuals who carried CMV together with the relevant HLA.

The sequences come from cultured CD8+ T cells from PBMCs, collected from culture after CMV antigen stimulation. V usage is TRBV27 and J usage is TRBJ2-2, with D tentatively TRBD2 (6 bases). The sequence was obtained from a human donor in good health (CMV status not recorded). Some clones in this sample may be carry-over from other donors' samples. CDR3 bases: TGTGCCAGCACCGTATCGCGGGGCCGGAGGACCGGGGAGCTGTTTTTT. This codes for CASTVSRGRRTGELFF.